This TCR beta chain was captured by sequencing in a study of blood T cell repertoires in COVID-19. The data were produced by immunoSEQ multiplex PCR, yet TCRdb's version contains in-frame clones alone and is incomplete. The sample contains some 530,000 clones, approximately 90% of which appear only once. Input material: PBMCs or T cells enriched from blood (not recorded which). This TCR derives from a woman in her sixties who had recovered from COVID-19.

CDR3 DNA sequence: TGTGCCAGCTCACCATTTACAGTTGAAATGAACACTGAAGCTTTCTTT. The encoded protein is CASSPFTVEMNTEAFF. The V and J genes are TRBV18 and TRBJ1-1, with no clear D. The germline V gene has CDR1 KGHSH and CDR2 LQKENI. The CDR3 is 16 amino acids. Trimming took off 2 bases at V and 0 bases at J, with 13 bases between the two ends.